The rows below give T cell receptor beta chains drawn from one sample of a study of shared clonotypes between healthy human individuals. The method was immunoSEQ multiplex PCR; TCRdb's version includes in-frame clones alone and lacks a portion of them. The table lists about 590,000 clones, about 95% of them singletons. Sequenced input: naive CD8+ T cells sorted from blood. All receptors derive from a woman in her 30s in good health. Both conserved end residues are part of each CDR3. D genes are given only for firm matches. The size field is filled for only some rows; it gives once, few, many or a size class.

clone_size: -
j_call: TRBJ2-5
v_call: TRBV20-1
d_call: -
cdr3_aa: CSAQPSEEQYF
cdr3_nt: TGCAGTGCCCAACCTAGTGAAGAGCAGTACTTC

clone_size: -
j_call: TRBJ2-7
v_call: TRBV19
d_call: -
cdr3_aa: CASSIGTGSYEQYF
cdr3_nt: TGTGCCAGTAGTATAGGTACAGGGAGCTACGAGCAGTACTTC

clone_size: -
j_call: TRBJ2-2
v_call: TRBV27
d_call: -
cdr3_aa: CASSLLGTGELFF
cdr3_nt: TGTGCCAGCAGTTTACTCGGCACCGGGGAGCTGTTTTTT

clone_size: -
j_call: TRBJ2-7
v_call: TRBV13
d_call: -
cdr3_aa: CASSLTRDEQYF
cdr3_nt: TGTGCCAGCAGCTTAACCCGCGACGAGCAGTACTTC

clone_size: -
j_call: TRBJ2-1
v_call: TRBV27
d_call: TRBD2
cdr3_aa: CASSSLPGLAGVGNEQFF
cdr3_nt: TGTGCCAGCAGTTCTTTACCGGGACTAGCGGGAGTTGGCAATGAGCAGTTCTTC

clone_size: -
j_call: TRBJ2-7
v_call: TRBV5-6
d_call: -
cdr3_aa: CASSLWGGHRYEQYF
cdr3_nt: TGTGCCAGCAGCTTGTGGGGAGGACATCGTTACGAGCAGTACTTC

clone_size: once
j_call: TRBJ2-7
v_call: TRBV13
d_call: TRBD2
cdr3_aa: CASSLAGTSSYEQYF
cdr3_nt: TGTGCCAGCAGCTTGGCCGGGACTAGCTCGTACGAGCAGTACTTC

clone_size: -
j_call: TRBJ1-5
v_call: TRBV5-6
d_call: -
cdr3_aa: CASSLGPGKNQPQHF
cdr3_nt: TGTGCCAGCAGCTTGGGGCCAGGGAAGAATCAGCCCCAGCATTTT

clone_size: -
j_call: TRBJ1-4
v_call: TRBV4-1
d_call: -
cdr3_aa: CASSRFAGEGEKLFF
cdr3_nt: TGCGCCAGCAGCCGTTTCGCAGGGGAGGGGGAAAAACTGTTTTTT

clone_size: -
j_call: TRBJ2-7
v_call: TRBV6-5
d_call: -
cdr3_aa: CASSRLGPSYEQYF
cdr3_nt: TGTGCCAGCAGCAGGCTAGGACCCAGCTACGAGCAGTACTTC

clone_size: -
j_call: TRBJ2-7
v_call: TRBV11-2
d_call: TRBD2
cdr3_aa: CASSLPPGTSGIYEQYF
cdr3_nt: TGTGCCAGCAGCTTACCTCCAGGGACTAGCGGGATTTACGAGCAGTACTTC

clone_size: -
j_call: TRBJ1-6
v_call: TRBV2
d_call: -
cdr3_aa: CASSELQDSPLHF
cdr3_nt: TGTGCCAGCAGTGAGCTGCAGGATTCACCCCTCCACTTT

clone_size: -
j_call: TRBJ2-7
v_call: TRBV6-5
d_call: -
cdr3_aa: CASSSGTSYEQYF
cdr3_nt: TGTGCCAGCAGTTCGGGAACTTCCTACGAGCAGTACTTC

clone_size: -
j_call: TRBJ1-1
v_call: TRBV6-5
d_call: -
cdr3_aa: CASSYSGEAFF
cdr3_nt: TGTGCCAGCAGTTACTCAGGAGAAGCTTTCTTT

clone_size: -
j_call: TRBJ2-7
v_call: TRBV28
d_call: -
cdr3_aa: CASTFPGYEQYF
cdr3_nt: TGTGCCAGCACCTTTCCGGGTTACGAGCAGTACTTC

clone_size: -
j_call: TRBJ2-2
v_call: TRBV4-1
d_call: -
cdr3_aa: CASSQVSPNSASRSLFF
cdr3_nt: TGCGCCAGCAGCCAAGTCAGTCCAAATTCAGCGAGCAGGTCGCTGTTTTTT